The rows below give T cell receptor beta chains drawn from one sample of a study of blood T cell repertoires in COVID-19. Sequencing was performed with immunoSEQ multiplex PCR; in TCRdb, only in-frame clones are kept and a portion is missing. The sample consists of 390,000 or so clones, about 89% of them appearing once. The sequenced material came from peripheral blood. All receptors come from a woman aged 25 to 45 with COVID-19, enrolled during active disease. The CDR3 runs from the conserved cysteine through the conserved F or W. The D gene is left open where the match is weak. The size of a clone is reported for some rows only, either as once, few or many, or as a class for expanded clones.

J gene,V gene,D gene,clone size,CDR3 DNA,CDR3 protein
TRBJ2-3,TRBV28,NA,NA,TGTGCCAGCAGTAGACAGGACACAGATACGCAGTATTTT,CASSRQDTDTQYF
TRBJ2-7,TRBV27,TRBD2,NA,TGTGCCAGCAGTTTGGGACTAGCGGCAACCTACGAGCAGTACTTC,CASSLGLAATYEQYF
TRBJ2-7,TRBV28,NA,NA,TGTGCCAGCATAGATACTCTCGGACTCCCAATTAGTCGCGAGCAGTACTTC,CASIDTLGLPISREQYF
TRBJ1-6,TRBV10-2,TRBD1,NA,TGCGCCAGCAGTCCGACAGGGGGGAATTCACCCCTCCACTTT,CASSPTGGNSPLHF
TRBJ1-4,TRBV5-6,NA,NA,TGTGCCAGCAGCTTGGCGGGGGTTGTTCCGAATGAAAAACTGTTTTTT,CASSLAGVVPNEKLFF
TRBJ2-2,TRBV3-1/TRBV3-2,TRBD2,once,TGTGCCAGCAGCTTTAGCGGGGCGAACACCGGGGAGCTGTTTTTT,CASSFSGANTGELFF
TRBJ2-3,TRBV7-2,TRBD2,NA,TGTGCCAGCAGCTTATTCGGGACTAGCGGGAGCACAGATACGCAGTATTTT,CASSLFGTSGSTDTQYF
TRBJ2-2,TRBV5-4,NA,NA,TGTGCCAGCAGCTTGGGTACCCCGGAGACCGGGGAGCTGTTTTTT,CASSLGTPETGELFF
TRBJ2-6,TRBV4-1,TRBD1,few,TGCGCCAGCAGCCCGACAGGGGCCAACTCTGGGGCCAACGTCCTGACTTTC,CASSPTGANSGANVLTF
TRBJ2-3,TRBV9,TRBD2,NA,TGTGCCAGCAGCGTAGCAGCGGGATCCCCCACAGATACGCAGTATTTT,CASSVAAGSPTDTQYF
TRBJ2-3,TRBV5-1,TRBD2,NA,TGCGCCAGCAGCTGGGGACTAGCGGGAGTAAATACGCAGTATTTT,CASSWGLAGVNTQYF
TRBJ2-7,TRBV28,NA,once,TGTGCCAGCAGTTTAGCGGCGGGACGTACTCCCTACGAGCAGTACTTC,CASSLAAGRTPYEQYF
TRBJ2-7,TRBV5-6,TRBD1,NA,TGTGCCAGCAGCTCTCGACAGGGGGCCTACGAGCAGTACTTC,CASSSRQGAYEQYF
TRBJ2-5,TRBV18,TRBD1,NA,TGTGCCAGCTCACCACCAAGCAGGGGGCAGGAGACCCAGTACTTC,CASSPPSRGQETQYF
TRBJ2-7,TRBV19,TRBD2,NA,TGTGCCAGTAAGGGACTAGCGGGAGGATGGCCCTACGAGCAGTACTTC,CASKGLAGGWPYEQYF
TRBJ2-1,TRBV5-1,NA,NA,TGCGCCAGCAGCGAAACCGGGACTCCGAACAATGAGCAGTTCTTC,CASSETGTPNNEQFF
TRBJ2-7,TRBV2,NA,NA,TGTGCCAGCAGTGAGGGAGGAGGGACCCACGAGCAGTACTTC,CASSEGGGTHEQYF
TRBJ2-1,TRBV19,TRBD2,NA,TGTGCCAGTAGGTTGCTCCTGGCGGGAGGGGGGGAGCAGTTCTTC,CASRLLLAGGGEQFF
TRBJ2-3,TRBV7-2,NA,NA,TGTGCCAGCAGGCGTCAGGGGGATACGCAGTATTTT,CASRRQGDTQYF
TRBJ2-5,TRBV9,NA,once,TGTGCCAGCAGCTCCCTGTACCAAGAGACCCAGTACTTC,CASSSLYQETQYF
TRBJ2-2,TRBV19,TRBD2,NA,TGTGCCAGTAGTTCACTAGCGGGAGCTGTCGGGGAGCTGTTTTTT,CASSSLAGAVGELFF
TRBJ1-3,TRBV7-9,TRBD1,NA,TGTGCCAGCAGCTTAGGACGGACAGGTGGAAACACCATATATTTT,CASSLGRTGGNTIYF
TRBJ2-1,TRBV4-1,TRBD1,once,TGCGCCAGCAGCCCCCCGGGACAGGAATACAATGAGCAGTTCTTC,CASSPPGQEYNEQFF
TRBJ1-2,TRBV30,NA,NA,TGTGCCTGGACGGACAGCCCTTACTATGGCTACACCTTC,CAWTDSPYYGYTF
TRBJ1-1,TRBV2,NA,few,TGTGCCAGCAGGCTACCCAGGGGCACTGAAGCTTTCTTT,CASRLPRGTEAFF
TRBJ2-3,TRBV5-4,TRBD1,once,TGTGCCAGCAGCGATGGACAGGGGGCAGGTACGCAGTATTTT,CASSDGQGAGTQYF
TRBJ2-5,TRBV29-1,TRBD2,NA,TGCAGCGTTGGGCTAGCGGGAGTCGGGGAGACCCAGTACTTC,CSVGLAGVGETQYF
TRBJ2-6,TRBV28,NA,NA,TGTGCCAGCAGGTTAACAGGGTATGGGGCCAACGTCCTGACTTTC,CASRLTGYGANVLTF
TRBJ1-1,TRBV4-1,NA,NA,TGCGCCAGCAGCCAAGCCCCGACGGGAGGGCTGGGCACTGAAGCTTTCTTT,CASSQAPTGGLGTEAFF
TRBJ2-3,TRBV29-1,NA,once,TGCAGCGTTGATTGGAGAGATACGCAGTATTTT,CSVDWRDTQYF
TRBJ2-5,TRBV5-1,NA,NA,TGCGCCAGCAGCTTGAGCGAAAAGAAGACCCAGTACTTC,CASSLSEKKTQYF
TRBJ2-1,TRBV3-1/TRBV3-2,TRBD2,NA,TGTGCCAGCAGCCAAGATCCGGGAGGGAACTACAATGAGCAGTTCTTC,CASSQDPGGNYNEQFF
TRBJ1-5,TRBV18,NA,NA,TGTGCCAGCTCCTTTTCGAAGCCCAATCAGCCCCAGCATTTT,CASSFSKPNQPQHF
TRBJ2-3,TRBV20-1,NA,NA,TGCAGTGCTAGAGGAGGAGATACGCAGTATTTT,CSARGGDTQYF
TRBJ1-1,TRBV12-1,NA,NA,TGTGCCAGCAGCTTACAGGGGGCGGACACTGAAGCTTTCTTT,CASSLQGADTEAFF
TRBJ1-2,TRBV20-1,TRBD1,NA,TGCAGTGCTAGTTCAGCTTGGGACAGGGCGTTGGGAGTCTTCTATGGCTACACCTTC,CSASSAWDRALGVFYGYTF
TRBJ1-1,TRBV5-4,NA,NA,TGTGCCAGCAGCTCACCGGGGAACACTGAAGCTTTCTTT,CASSSPGNTEAFF
TRBJ2-7,TRBV6-5,TRBD2,once,TGTGCCGGATCTCTAGCGGGGGGCTACGAGCAGTACTTC,CAGSLAGGYEQYF
TRBJ2-1,TRBV24-1,TRBD2,NA,TGTGCCACCAGTGACGTTAGCGGGAGCCGGAACAATGAGCAGTTCTTC,CATSDVSGSRNNEQFF
TRBJ2-5,TRBV24-1,TRBD1,NA,TGTGCCTCTGCGCCTGGACAGGGTGGTGAGACCCAGTACTTC,CASAPGQGGETQYF
TRBJ1-4,TRBV28,NA,NA,TGTGCCAGCAGTTTCGGTCAGGGCAATGAAAAACTGTTTTTT,CASSFGQGNEKLFF
TRBJ2-7,TRBV2,NA,NA,TGTGCCAGCAGTGTAAGTTGGACAGTCGGGAAGTACTTC,CASSVSWTVGKYF